This T cell receptor (beta chain) was captured in a study of post-analysis software for immune sequencing data. About the research overall: As for disease course, relapsing-remitting, secondary progressive and progressive-relapsing multiple sclerosis were all included.

The CDR3 covers 18 residues. Per the germline V gene, CDR1 is SGDLS and CDR2 is YYNGEE. J was trimmed by 6 bases and V by 2 bases; bases with no gene match: 11. Study findings and constraints: Patients showed TRBV5-6, TRBV5-1 and TRBV20-1 among four to six TRBV segments more frequent than in controls. Significantly decreased normalized Chao1 diversity was recorded for multiple sclerosis patients relative to controls.

Libraries were made from TCR beta cDNA, and they carried unique molecular identifiers. When about 0.95 to 10 million T cells were used, they gave about 550,000 cDNA molecules. MiXCR was run by TCRdb on the PCR reads, yielding one entry per CDR3 protein. The table has hundreds of thousands of distinct CDR3 sequences, 25% to 30% seen once. Note on this clonotype: Antigen: not known.

The sequence came from a girl under 18 with multiple sclerosis. The sequencing sample was made of blood. The chain carries TRBV9 and TRBJ2-2; 12 positions match TRBD2. The CDR3 here is CASSVDSLAGGTSGELFF. The CDR3 region has the DNA TGTGCCAGCAGCGTCGATTCGCTAGCGGGGGGGACGTCCGGGGAGCTGTTTTTT.